The 10 T cell receptor beta chains reported below all come from one sample, sequenced in a study of blood T cell repertoires in COVID-19. Clones were sequenced by immunoSEQ multiplex PCR, and TCRdb holds only the in-frame ones, with some missing. The sample carries a few hundred thousand clones, over 75% recorded once. Material: PBMCs or T cells enriched from blood (not recorded which). Receptors were obtained from a woman younger than 30 who had recovered from COVID-19.

The rearrangement links TRBV27 to TRBJ2-3, with 7 bases that match TRBD2. With V trimmed by 4 bases and J by 0 bases, 4 bases remained unmatched. CDR1 MNHEY and CDR2 SMNVEV come from the germline V gene (reference sequence). The CDR3 extends over 15 amino acids. The CDR3 DNA reads TGTGCCAGCAGTTCCTATAGCGGGAGCACAGATACGCAGTATTTT. Amino acid sequence: CASSSYSGSTDTQYF.

V and J are TRBV18 and TRBJ2-7; no clear D gene. CDR3 length: 13 amino acids. Trimming took 4 bases from V and 6 from J, leaving 13 bases between them. The germline CDR1 and CDR2 sequences are KGHSH and LQKENI. Written as DNA, the CDR3 is TGTGCCAGCTCACTAGAGTCACAGTCCGAGCAGTACTTC. Translating it yields CASSLESQSEQYF.

The chain carries TRBV7-9 and TRBJ1-1, with TRBD1 as a possible D gene (5 bases). The length of the CDR3 is 13 residues. In germline, CDR1 is SEHNR, CDR2 FQNEAQ (reference sequence). V was cut by 5 bases and J by 2 bases, with 9 bases left in between. CDR3 amino acids: CASSKQANTEAFF. Here the CDR3 DNA reads TGTGCCAGCAGCAAACAGGCAAACACTGAAGCTTTCTTT.

The chain is built from TRBV13 and TRBJ1-1, with 8 bases fitting TRBD1. The CDR3 consists of 16 residues. V was clipped by 0 bases and J by 0 bases; unmatched bases: 3. CDR1 PRHDT and CDR2 FYEKMQ come from the germline V gene (reference sequence). The CDR3 is CASSLGGQGLNTEAFF. The CDR3 nucleotides read TGTGCCAGCAGCTTAGGCGGACAGGGACTGAACACTGAAGCTTTCTTT.

This clone was recorded a few times. The V call is TRBV2, the J call TRBJ1-1; weak D call: TRBD1 (5 bases). This CDR3 is built from 15 residues. Trimming removed 2 bases from V and 5 bases from J, with 15 bases in between. CDR1 and CDR2 from the germline V gene are SNHLY and FYNNEI. DNA of the CDR3: TGTGCCAGCAGTGAATATCAGGGAGGAGAGACTGAAGCTTTCTTT. Translation gives CASSEYQGGETEAFF.

The chain carries TRBV2 and TRBJ2-3, with TRBD1 as a possible D gene (6 bases). V lost 1 base, J lost 0 bases, and 11 bases lay in between. CDR3 length: 16 residues. Per the germline V gene, CDR1 is SNHLY and CDR2 is FYNNEI. The CDR3 DNA sequence: TGTGCCAGCAGTGAAGGGGTGGGGGCGAGCACAGATACGCAGTATTTT. It encodes CASSEGVGASTDTQYF.

This sequence joins TRBV19 and TRBJ2-7; 8 nucleotides align to TRBD1. Looked up from germline, CDR1 is LNHDA and CDR2 is SQIVND (reference sequence). Losses at the gene ends were 5 bases for V and 6 bases for J; bases not matched to a gene: 9. The CDR3 is 14 amino acids. For the CDR3, the DNA is TGTGCCAGTAGTCCCCGGACAGGGATCGGCGAGCAGTACTTC. Protein sequence: CASSPRTGIGEQYF.

This chain joins TRBV14 and TRBJ2-5; 9 bases agree with TRBD2. The junction had 7 bases not matched to a gene; V was cut back by 4 bases and J by 1 base. Germline V gene data show CDR1 as SGHDN and CDR2 as FVKESK. This CDR3 comprises 16 residues. CDR3 sequence: CASSPYRGGVQETQYF. DNA of the CDR3: TGTGCCAGCAGCCCCTACCGCGGGGGGGTCCAAGAGACCCAGTACTTC. Looking up the rest from reference TRBV14 and TRBJ2-5 gives the full variable domain: EAGVTQFPSHSVIEKGQTVTLRCDPISGHDNLYWYRRVMGKEIKFLLHFVKESKQDESGMPNNRFLAERTGGTYSTLKVQPAELEDSGVYFCASSPYRGGVQETQYFGPGTRLLVL.

The genes are TRBV14 and TRBJ1-1; no firm D call. The CDR3 consists of 15 residues. Germline V gives CDR1 SGHDN, CDR2 FVKESK. Trimming removed 2 bases at V and 5 bases at J, with 15 bases between. The CDR3 bases are TGTGCCAGCAGCCAATTCCAACACCCGGGGACTGAAGCTTTCTTT. It yields the protein CASSQFQHPGTEAFF.

V gene TRBV6-6 combines with J gene TRBJ2-1; TRBD1 might be the D (6 bases). Germline CDR1 and CDR2: MNHNY and SVGAGI (reference sequence). The ends were cut back, 5 bases at V and 2 bases at J, with 19 bases in the middle. The CDR3 sequence is 17 residues long. CDR3 DNA sequence: TGTGCCAGCAGTCCCCCGGGTGGGCAGGGGCCCTACAATGAGCAGTTCTTC. This gives the protein CASSPPGGQGPYNEQFF.